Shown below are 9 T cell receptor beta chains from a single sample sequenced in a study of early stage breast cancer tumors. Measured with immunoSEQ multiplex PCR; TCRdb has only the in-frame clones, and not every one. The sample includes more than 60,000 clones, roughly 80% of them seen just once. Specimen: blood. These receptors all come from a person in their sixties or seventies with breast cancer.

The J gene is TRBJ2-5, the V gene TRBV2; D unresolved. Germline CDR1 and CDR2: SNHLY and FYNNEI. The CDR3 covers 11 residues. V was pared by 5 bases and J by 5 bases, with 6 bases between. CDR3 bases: TGTGCCAGCAGTTATGAGGAGACCCAGTACTTC. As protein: CASSYEETQYF.

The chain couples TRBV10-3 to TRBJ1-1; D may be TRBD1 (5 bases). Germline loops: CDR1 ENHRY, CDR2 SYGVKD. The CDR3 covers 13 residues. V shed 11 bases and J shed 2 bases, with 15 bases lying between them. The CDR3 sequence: CAHATALNTEAFF. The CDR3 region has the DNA TGTGCCCATGCGACAGCTCTTAACACTGAAGCTTTCTTT.

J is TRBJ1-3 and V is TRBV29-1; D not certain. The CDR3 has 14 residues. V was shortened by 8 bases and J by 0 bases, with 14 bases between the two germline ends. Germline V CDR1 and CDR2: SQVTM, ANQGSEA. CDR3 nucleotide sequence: TGCAGCCTCAACAGTAGGCTCTCTGGAAACACCATATATTTT. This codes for CSLNSRLSGNTIYF.

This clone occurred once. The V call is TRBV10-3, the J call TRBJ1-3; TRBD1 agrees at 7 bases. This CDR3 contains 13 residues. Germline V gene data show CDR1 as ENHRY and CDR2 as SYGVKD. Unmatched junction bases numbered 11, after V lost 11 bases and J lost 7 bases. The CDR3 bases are TGTGCCGTATCCCCAGGGGGAGGCAACACCATATATTTT. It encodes CAVSPGGGNTIYF.

The CDR3 is CASSSDQGAKNIQYF. CDR3 bases: TGTGCCAGTAGCTCCGACCAAGGAGCCAAAAACATTCAGTACTTC. The chain couples TRBV19 to TRBJ2-4; no definite D call. Trimming removed 6 bases at V and 0 bases at J, with 12 bases between. The V gene's germline CDR1 is LNHDA and CDR2 SQIVND (reference sequence). The CDR3 is made up of 15 amino acids.

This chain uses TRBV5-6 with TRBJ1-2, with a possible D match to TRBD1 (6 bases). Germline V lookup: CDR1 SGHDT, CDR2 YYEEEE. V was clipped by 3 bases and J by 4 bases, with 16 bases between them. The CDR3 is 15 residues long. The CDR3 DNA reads TGTGCCAGCAGCTCAGAACAGGGCTTAGGCTATGGCTACACCTTC. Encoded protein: CASSSEQGLGYGYTF. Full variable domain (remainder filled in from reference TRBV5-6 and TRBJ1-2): DAGVTQSPTHLIKTRGQQVTLRCSPKSGHDTVSWYQQALGQGPQFIFQYYEEEERQRGNFPDRFSGHQFPNYSSELNVNALLLGDSALYLCASSSEQGLGYGYTFGSGTRLTVV.

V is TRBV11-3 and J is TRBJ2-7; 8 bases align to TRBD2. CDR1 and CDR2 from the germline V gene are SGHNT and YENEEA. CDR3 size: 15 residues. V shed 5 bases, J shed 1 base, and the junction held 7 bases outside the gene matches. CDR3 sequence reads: CASSHGAGGSYEQYF. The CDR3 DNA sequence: TGTGCCAGCAGCCACGGCGCGGGAGGTTCCTACGAGCAGTACTTC.

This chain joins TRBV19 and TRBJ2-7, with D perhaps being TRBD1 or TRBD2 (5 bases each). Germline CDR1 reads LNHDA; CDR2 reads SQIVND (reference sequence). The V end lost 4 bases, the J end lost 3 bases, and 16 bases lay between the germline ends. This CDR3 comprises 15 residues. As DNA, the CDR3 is TGTGCCAGTAGTAGGGACCGTACCACCTACTACGAGCAGTACTTC. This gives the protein CASSRDRTTYYEQYF.

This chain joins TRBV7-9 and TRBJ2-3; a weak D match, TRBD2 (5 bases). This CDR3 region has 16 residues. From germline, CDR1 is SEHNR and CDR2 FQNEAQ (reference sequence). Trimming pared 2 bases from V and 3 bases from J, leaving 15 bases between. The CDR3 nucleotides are TGTGCCAGCAGCTTAAGACCCGGCCTAGCTACAGATACGCAGTATTTT. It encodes CASSLRPGLATDTQYF.